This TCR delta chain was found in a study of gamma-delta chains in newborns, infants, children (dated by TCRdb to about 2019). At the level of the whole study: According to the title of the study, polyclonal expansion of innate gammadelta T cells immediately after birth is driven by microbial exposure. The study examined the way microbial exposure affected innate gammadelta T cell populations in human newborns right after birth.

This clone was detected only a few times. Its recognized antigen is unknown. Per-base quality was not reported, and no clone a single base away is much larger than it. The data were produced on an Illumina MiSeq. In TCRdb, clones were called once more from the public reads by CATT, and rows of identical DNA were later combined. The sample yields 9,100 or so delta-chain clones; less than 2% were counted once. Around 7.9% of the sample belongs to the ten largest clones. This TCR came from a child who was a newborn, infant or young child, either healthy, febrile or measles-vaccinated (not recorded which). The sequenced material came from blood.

The nucleotides are TGTGCTCTTGGGGAACCCGGGGGTGGATTTAAACTCATCTTT. Its translation is CALGEPGGGFKLIF. The sequence is built from TRDV1 and TRDJ1; TRDD3 might be the D gene, on 5 matching bases. V loses 1 base of germline sequence and J loses 7 bases, and the interval between the two ends is 13 bases. From the cysteine through the phenylalanine, the CDR3 covers 14 amino acids. Here the CDR3 DNA is all that survives: 42 bases in frame from base 1. The germline V gene gives CDR1 as TSWWSYY and CDR2 as QGS.